The 11 T cell receptor beta chains in this list originate from one sample, sequenced in a study of cytomegalovirus exposure and HLA in healthy donors. The primer mix had 60 Vbeta and 13 Jbeta primers. Sequencing used immunoSEQ multiplex PCR; TCRdb keeps in-frame clones, though not all of them. The data show about 120,000 clones, roughly 79% seen once. Sequencing input: PBMCs. The receptors derive from a woman in her late teens or twenties in good health and CMV-seronegative.

The V gene is TRBV2, the J gene TRBJ2-1; 7 bases map to TRBD1. Germline CDR1 reads SNHLY; CDR2 reads FYNNEI. The ends lost 5 bases at V and 5 bases at J; junction bases unmatched: 18. This CDR3 spans 18 amino acids. The CDR3 region has the DNA TGTGCCAGCAGTAAGACAGGGACCCCAAACCCCTGGGACAATGAGCAGTTCTTC. Translating gives CASSKTGTPNPWDNEQFF. Full variable domain (rest looked up from reference TRBV2 and TRBJ2-1): EPEVTQTPSHQVTQMGQEVILRCVPISNHLYFYWYRQILGQKVEFLVSFYNNEISEKSEIFDDQFSVERPDGSNFTLKIRSTKLEDSAMYFCASSKTGTPNPWDNEQFFGPGTRLTVL.

This clone was detected a few times. V is TRBV19 and J is TRBJ1-5; D possibly corresponds to TRBD1 (5 bases). CDR1 is LNHDA and CDR2 is SQIVND in the germline V gene (reference sequence). The V gene lost 7 bases and the J gene lost 1 base, with 20 bases spanning the gap. CDR3 size: 17 residues. DNA for the CDR3: TGTGCCAGTACCCCCACCTCCGGCAGGGCGAGCAATCAGCCCCAGCATTTT. This encodes CASTPTSGRASNQPQHF.

The chain has TRBV28 and TRBJ1-1; D is uncertain. The ends were cut back, 3 bases at V and 4 bases at J, with 12 bases in the middle. From germline, CDR1 is MDHEN and CDR2 SYDVKM. This CDR3 is built from 14 residues. CDR3: CASSFAGSGTEAFF. CDR3 coding DNA: TGTGCCAGCAGTTTTGCGGGGAGCGGCACTGAAGCTTTCTTT. Full variable domain (remainder filled in from reference TRBV28 and TRBJ1-1): DVKVTQSSRYLVKRTGEKVFLECVQDMDHENMFWYRQDPGLGLRLIYFSYDVKMKEKGDIPEGYSVSREKKERFSLILESASTNQTSMYLCASSFAGSGTEAFFGQGTRLTVV.

The chain combines TRBV2 with TRBJ1-5, with D possibly TRBD1 on 6 matching bases. This CDR3 has 18 residues. The V and J ends lost 7 bases and 5 bases respectively, with 27 bases between them. Germline values: CDR1 SNHLY, CDR2 FYNNEI. CDR3 amino acids: CASTGKVGTRGAHQPQHF. The DNA of the CDR3 is TGTGCCAGCACCGGAAAGGTCGGGACTCGGGGGGCCCATCAGCCCCAGCATTTT.

The chain recombines TRBV5-4 with TRBJ2-5; 8 bases map to TRBD1. The V segment lost 4 bases and the J segment 7 bases; nucleotides outside the gene matches: 9. The CDR3 is 14 residues long. The germline V gene encodes CDR1 SGHNT and CDR2 YYREEE (reference sequence). This CDR3 reads CASSDRGPLGTQYF. DNA for the CDR3: TGTGCCAGCAGCGACAGGGGCCCATTAGGGACCCAGTACTTC.

The chain has TRBV7-9 and TRBJ1-2, with 7 bases lining up with TRBD1. Germline CDR1 SEHNR, CDR2 FQNEAQ (reference sequence). V lost 5 bases and J lost 3; bases outside the gene matches: 3. The CDR3 sequence is 13 residues long. The CDR3 reads CASSPTGDYGYTF. The CDR3 DNA follows: TGTGCCAGCAGCCCTACAGGGGACTATGGCTACACCTTC.

The chain combines TRBV11-2 with TRBJ2-3; the D gene is possibly TRBD2 (6 bases). Germline V gene sequence: CDR1 SGHAT, CDR2 FQNNGV. This CDR3 spans 15 amino acids. Trimming shortened V by 0 bases and J by 3 bases, and 10 bases separated the two germline ends. The CDR3 nucleotides read TGTGCCAGCAGCTTAGACATGGGAGGTACAGATACGCAGTATTTT. Its translation: CASSLDMGGTDTQYF.

The chain joins TRBV18 to TRBJ2-5; 10 bases are a match to TRBD1. The CDR3 runs 15 residues. V shed 6 bases, J shed 4 bases, and the junction held 8 bases outside the gene matches. Germline loops: CDR1 KGHSH, CDR2 LQKENI. The CDR3 spells CASSEGQGIPETQYF. The CDR3 nucleotides are TGTGCCAGCTCGGAGGGACAGGGGATCCCAGAGACCCAGTACTTC.

The chain carries TRBV2 and TRBJ1-1; TRBD1 might be the D (6 bases). V dropped 5 bases and J dropped 3 bases, with 16 bases sitting between them. From germline, CDR1 is SNHLY and CDR2 FYNNEI. The CDR3 length is 15 residues. CDR3 region: CASSTRGGGYTEAFF. CDR3 DNA: TGTGCCAGCAGTACCAGGGGTGGGGGATACACTGAAGCTTTCTTT.

This clone was counted between two and nine times. This chain joins TRBV6-6 and TRBJ1-1, with 7 bases that match TRBD1. The germline CDR1 and CDR2 sequences are MNHNY and SVGAGI (reference sequence). This CDR3 is built from 10 residues. Unmatched junction bases numbered 5, after V lost 9 bases and J lost 10 bases. The CDR3 loop is CASGTAPAFF. The CDR3 nucleotides are TGTGCCAGTGGGACAGCCCCAGCTTTCTTT.

As to this clone: Because the CDR3 is missing its conserved closing phenylalanine or tryptophan, this is likely a read error. The chain carries TRBV6-1 and TRBJ1-3, with D possibly being TRBD1 (6 bases). Per the germline V gene, CDR1 is MNHNS and CDR2 is SASEGT. Trimming shortened V by 5 bases and J by 1 base, and 12 bases separated the two germline ends. This CDR3 is built from 15 residues. The CDR3 sequence is CASSFFDRSGNTIYV. The CDR3, as DNA: TGTGCCAGCAGTTTTTTCGACAGGTCTGGAAACACCATATATGTT.